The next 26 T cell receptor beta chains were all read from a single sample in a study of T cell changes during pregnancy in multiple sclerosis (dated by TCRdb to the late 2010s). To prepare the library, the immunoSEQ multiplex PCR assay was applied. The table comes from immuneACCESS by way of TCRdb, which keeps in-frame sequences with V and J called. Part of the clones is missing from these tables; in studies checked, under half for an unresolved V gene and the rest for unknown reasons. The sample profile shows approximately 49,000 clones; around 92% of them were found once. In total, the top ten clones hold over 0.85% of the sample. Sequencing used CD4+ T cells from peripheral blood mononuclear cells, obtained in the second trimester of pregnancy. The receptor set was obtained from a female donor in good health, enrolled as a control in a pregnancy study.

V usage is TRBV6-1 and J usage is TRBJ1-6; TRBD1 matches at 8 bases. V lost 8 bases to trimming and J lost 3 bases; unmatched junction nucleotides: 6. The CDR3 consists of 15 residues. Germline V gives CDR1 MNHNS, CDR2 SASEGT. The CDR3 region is CASGMDRVYNSPLHF. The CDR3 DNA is TGTGCCAGCGGGATGGACAGGGTCTATAATTCACCCCTCCACTTT.

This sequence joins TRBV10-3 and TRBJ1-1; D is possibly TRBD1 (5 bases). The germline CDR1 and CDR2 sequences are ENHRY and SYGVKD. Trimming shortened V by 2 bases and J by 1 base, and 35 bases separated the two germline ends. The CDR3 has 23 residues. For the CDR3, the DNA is TGTGCCATCAGTGAGGCGCGACCAACTCAAGTCGGTAGGGGCGCGAAGGGGAACACTGAAGCTTTCTTT. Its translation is CAISEARPTQVGRGAKGNTEAFF.

The CDR3 loop is CASREQGHGNEKLFF. CDR3 DNA sequence: TGTGCCAGCAGGGAACAGGGGCATGGTAATGAAAAACTGTTTTTT. The V call is TRBV28, the J call TRBJ1-4, with TRBD1 matching 7 bases. With V trimmed by 6 bases and J by 4 bases, 8 bases remained unmatched. Per germline, CDR1 MDHEN and CDR2 SYDVKM. The length of the CDR3 is 15 residues.

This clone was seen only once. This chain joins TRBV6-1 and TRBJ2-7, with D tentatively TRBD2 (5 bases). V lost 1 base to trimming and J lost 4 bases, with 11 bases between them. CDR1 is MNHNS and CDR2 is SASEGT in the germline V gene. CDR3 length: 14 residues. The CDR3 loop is CASSEVLGSYEQYF. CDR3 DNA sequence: TGTGCCAGCAGTGAAGTTTTGGGGAGTTACGAGCAGTACTTC.

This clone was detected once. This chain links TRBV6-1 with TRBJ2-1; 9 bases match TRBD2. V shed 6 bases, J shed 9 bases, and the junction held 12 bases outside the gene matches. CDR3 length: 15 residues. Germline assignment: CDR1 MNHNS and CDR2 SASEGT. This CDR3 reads CASSATSGIGVEQFF. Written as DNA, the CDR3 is TGTGCCAGCAGCGCGACTAGCGGAATTGGGGTTGAGCAGTTCTTC.

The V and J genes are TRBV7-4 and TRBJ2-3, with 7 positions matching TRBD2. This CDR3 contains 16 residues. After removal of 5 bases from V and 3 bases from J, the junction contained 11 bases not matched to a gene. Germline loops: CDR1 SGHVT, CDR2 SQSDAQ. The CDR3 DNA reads TGTGCCAGCAGCCCCCAATGGAGTAGCGGGACAGATACGCAGTATTTT. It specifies CASSPQWSSGTDTQYF.

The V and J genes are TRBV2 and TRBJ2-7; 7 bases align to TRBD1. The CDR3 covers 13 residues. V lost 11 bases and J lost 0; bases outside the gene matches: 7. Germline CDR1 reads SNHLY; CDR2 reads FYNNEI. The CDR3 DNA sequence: TGTGCCGGGAACAGGGGTGCCTCCTACGAGCAGTACTTC. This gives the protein CAGNRGASYEQYF.

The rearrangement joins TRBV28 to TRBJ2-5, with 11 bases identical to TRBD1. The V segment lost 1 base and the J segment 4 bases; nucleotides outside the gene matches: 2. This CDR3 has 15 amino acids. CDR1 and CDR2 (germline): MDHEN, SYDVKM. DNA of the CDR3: TGTGCCAGCAGTTTATTGGGGACAGGGGGAGAGACCCAGTACTTC. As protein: CASSLLGTGGETQYF.

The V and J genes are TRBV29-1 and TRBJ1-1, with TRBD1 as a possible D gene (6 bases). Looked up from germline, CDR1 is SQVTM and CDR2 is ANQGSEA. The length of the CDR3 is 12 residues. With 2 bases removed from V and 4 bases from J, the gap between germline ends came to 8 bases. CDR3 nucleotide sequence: TGCAGCGTTGAAAGGACAGCCACTGAAGCTTTCTTT. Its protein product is CSVERTATEAFF.

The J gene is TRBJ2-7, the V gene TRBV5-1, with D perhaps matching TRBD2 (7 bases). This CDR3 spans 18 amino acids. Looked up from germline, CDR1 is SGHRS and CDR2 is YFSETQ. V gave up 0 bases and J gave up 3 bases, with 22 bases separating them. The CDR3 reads CASSLGPVDAGAIYEQYF. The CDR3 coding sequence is TGCGCCAGCAGCTTGGGACCAGTCGATGCGGGGGCTATCTACGAGCAGTACTTC.

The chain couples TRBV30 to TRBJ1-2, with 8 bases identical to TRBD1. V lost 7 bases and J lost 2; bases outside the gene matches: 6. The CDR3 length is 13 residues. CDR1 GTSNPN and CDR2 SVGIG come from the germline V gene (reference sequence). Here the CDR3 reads CALPDRVNYGYTF. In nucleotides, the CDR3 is TGTGCCTTGCCGGACAGGGTGAACTATGGCTACACCTTC. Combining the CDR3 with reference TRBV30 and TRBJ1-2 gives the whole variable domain SQTIHQWPATLVQPVGSPLSLECTVEGTSNPNLYWYRQAAGRGLQLLFYSVGIGQISSEVPQNLSASRPQDRQFILSSKKLLLSDSGFYLCALPDRVNYGYTFGSGTRLTVV.

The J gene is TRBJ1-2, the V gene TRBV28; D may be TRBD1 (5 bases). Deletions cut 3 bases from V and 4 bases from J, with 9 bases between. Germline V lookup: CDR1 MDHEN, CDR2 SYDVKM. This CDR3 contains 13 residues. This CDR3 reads CASSFGGGYGYTF. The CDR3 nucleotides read TGTGCCAGCAGTTTCGGGGGAGGCTATGGCTACACCTTC.

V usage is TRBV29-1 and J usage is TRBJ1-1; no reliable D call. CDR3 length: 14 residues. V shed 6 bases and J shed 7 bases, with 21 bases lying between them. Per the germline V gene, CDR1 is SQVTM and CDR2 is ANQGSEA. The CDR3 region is CSVPTEGIGGEAFF. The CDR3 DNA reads TGCAGCGTCCCCACCGAGGGAATTGGCGGTGAAGCTTTCTTT.

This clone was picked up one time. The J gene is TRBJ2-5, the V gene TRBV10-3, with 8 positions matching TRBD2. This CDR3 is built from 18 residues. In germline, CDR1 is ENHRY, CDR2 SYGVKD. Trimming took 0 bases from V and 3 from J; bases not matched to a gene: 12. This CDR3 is CAISESYSGGLGEETQYF. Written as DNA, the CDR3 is TGTGCCATCAGTGAGTCCTACTCCGGGGGACTAGGGGAAGAGACCCAGTACTTC.

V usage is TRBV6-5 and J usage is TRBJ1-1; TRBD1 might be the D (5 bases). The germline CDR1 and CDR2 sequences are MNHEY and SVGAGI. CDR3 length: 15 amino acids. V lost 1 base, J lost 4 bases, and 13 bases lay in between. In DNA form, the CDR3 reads TGTGCCAGCAGTTACTTGCGGGGGGTGGGCACTGAAGCTTTCTTT. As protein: CASSYLRGVGTEAFF.

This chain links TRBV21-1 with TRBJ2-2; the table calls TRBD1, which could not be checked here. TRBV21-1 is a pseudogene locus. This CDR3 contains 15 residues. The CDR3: CASSPGQGEVGELFF. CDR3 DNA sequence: TGTGCCAGCAGTCCGGGACAGGGGGAGGTCGGGGAGCTGTTTTTT.

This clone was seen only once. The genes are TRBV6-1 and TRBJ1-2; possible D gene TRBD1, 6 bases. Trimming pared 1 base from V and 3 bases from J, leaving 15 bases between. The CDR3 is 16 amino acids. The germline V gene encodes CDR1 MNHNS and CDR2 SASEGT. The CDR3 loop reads CASSEDEKGVYYGYTF. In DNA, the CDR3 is TGTGCCAGCAGTGAAGATGAGAAGGGGGTGTACTATGGCTACACCTTC.

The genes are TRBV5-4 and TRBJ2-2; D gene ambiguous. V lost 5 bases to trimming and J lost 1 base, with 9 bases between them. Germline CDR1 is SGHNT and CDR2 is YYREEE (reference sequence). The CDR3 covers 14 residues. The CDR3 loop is CASRKERNTGELFF. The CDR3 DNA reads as TGTGCCAGCAGAAAGGAGCGGAACACCGGGGAGCTGTTTTTT.

The CDR3 nucleotides are TGTGCCAGCAGCAGAAGCCGCGGGCTGATGAACACTGAAGCTTTCTTT. This translates into CASSRSRGLMNTEAFF. This sequence joins TRBV11-2 and TRBJ1-1; D is uncertain. The CDR3 extends over 16 amino acids. Trimming cost V 5 bases and J 0 bases, with 16 bases left between them. Germline-derived CDR1 and CDR2 are SGHAT and FQNNGV.

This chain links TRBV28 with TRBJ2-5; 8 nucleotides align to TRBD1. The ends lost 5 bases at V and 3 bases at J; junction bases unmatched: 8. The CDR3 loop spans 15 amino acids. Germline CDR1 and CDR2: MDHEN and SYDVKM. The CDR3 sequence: CASSPGQGVKETQYF. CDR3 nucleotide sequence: TGTGCCAGCAGTCCCGGACAGGGCGTGAAAGAGACCCAGTACTTC.

This chain's CDR3 is CASSESTSGASYEQYF. The CDR3 nucleotides read TGCGCCAGCAGTGAGTCGACTAGCGGGGCATCCTACGAGCAGTACTTC. V gene TRBV10-2 combines with J gene TRBJ2-7; TRBD2 matches at 11 bases. Germline V lookup: CDR1 WSHSY, CDR2 SAAADI. J gave up 1 base and V 0 bases, and 2 bases lay outside the gene matches. This CDR3 spans 16 amino acids.

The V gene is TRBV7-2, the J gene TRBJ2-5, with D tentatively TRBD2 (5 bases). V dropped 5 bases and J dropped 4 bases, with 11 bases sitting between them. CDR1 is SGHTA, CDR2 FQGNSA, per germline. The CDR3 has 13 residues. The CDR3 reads CASSPSGGETQYF. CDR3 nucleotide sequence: TGTGCCAGCAGCCCTAGTGGAGGAGAGACCCAGTACTTC. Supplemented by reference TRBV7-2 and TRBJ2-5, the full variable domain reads GAGVSQSPSNKVTEKGKDVELRCDPISGHTALYWYRQSLGQGLEFLIYFQGNSAPDKSGLPSDRFSAERTGGSVSTLTIQRTQQEDSAVYLCASSPSGGETQYFGPGTRLLVL.

The chain's CDR3 is CASSFGDRGNQPQHF. In DNA form, the CDR3 reads TGTGCCAGCAGTTTCGGGGACAGGGGCAATCAGCCCCAGCATTTT. The chain is built from TRBV28 and TRBJ1-5; 9 bases fit TRBD1. The CDR3 is 15 residues long. The germline CDR1 and CDR2 sequences are MDHEN and SYDVKM. V gave up 3 bases and J gave up 2 bases; unmatched junction bases: 2.

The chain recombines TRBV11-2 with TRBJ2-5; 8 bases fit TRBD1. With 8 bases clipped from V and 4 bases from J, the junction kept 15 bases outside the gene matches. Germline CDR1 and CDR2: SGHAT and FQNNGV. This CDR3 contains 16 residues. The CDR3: CASSPGGSTSGETQYF. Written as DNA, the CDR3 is TGTGCCAGCTCCCCAGGGGGCTCAACTTCCGGAGAGACCCAGTACTTC.

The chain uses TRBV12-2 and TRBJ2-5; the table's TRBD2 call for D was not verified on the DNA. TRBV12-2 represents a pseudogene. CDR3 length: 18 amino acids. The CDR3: CASRLPTSGGGGQETQYF. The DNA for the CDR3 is TGTGCAAGTCGCTTACCGACTAGCGGGGGGGGAGGTCAAGAGACCCAGTACTTC.

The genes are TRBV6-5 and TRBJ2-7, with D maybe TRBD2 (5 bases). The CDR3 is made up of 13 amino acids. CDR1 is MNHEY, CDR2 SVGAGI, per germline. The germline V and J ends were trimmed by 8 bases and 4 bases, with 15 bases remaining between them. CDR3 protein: CASSLGGLYEQYF. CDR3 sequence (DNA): TGTGCCAGCTCACTTGGCGGGCTGTACGAGCAGTACTTC.